Listed below are T cell receptor beta chains from one sample, sequenced in a study of CD4+ T cells in melanoma. Assay used: immunoSEQ multiplex PCR; TCRdb lists only in-frame clones, some missing. This sample yields roughly 110,000 clones, of which over 80% are seen a single time; about 3.5% belongs to the top ten. Sequencing was carried out using peripheral blood. These receptors were taken from a human donor with melanoma. Both conserved end residues are part of each CDR3. A D gene is named only where the DNA matches it firmly. Rows may omit the clone size; those that give it use once, few, many or a size class.

v_gene,d_gene,j_gene,abundance,CDR3nt,CDR3aa
TRBV6-5,.,TRBJ2-5,once,TGTGCCAGCAGTTACTCCCTGAACACCAGGGCGACCCAGTACTTC,CASSYSLNTRATQYF
TRBV19,TRBD2,TRBJ2-5,.,TGTGCCAGTAGTGTAACTAGCGGGACCTACCAAGAGACCCAGTACTTC,CASSVTSGTYQETQYF
TRBV6-5,.,TRBJ2-7,.,TGTGCCAGCAGCTTGCTCCCGGGAATCGAGTACTTC,CASSLLPGIEYF
TRBV5-1,TRBD1,TRBJ2-7,.,TGCGCCAGCAGCCTGATGACAGGGGACTACGAGCAGTACTTC,CASSLMTGDYEQYF
TRBV7-3,TRBD1,TRBJ2-7,.,TGTGCCAGCAGAAACCGGGACAGATCCTACGAGCAGTACTTC,CASRNRDRSYEQYF
TRBV4-3,TRBD1,TRBJ2-7,.,TGCGCCAGCAGCCAAAGGACAGGGTCTACCTACGAGCAGTACTTC,CASSQRTGSTYEQYF
TRBV7-2,TRBD2,TRBJ2-5,.,TGTGCCAGCAGCTTAGTCGTGGGGCTAGCGGGGGCCTGGAAAGAGACCCAGTACTTC,CASSLVVGLAGAWKETQYF
TRBV4-1,TRBD1,TRBJ1-6,.,TGCGCCAGCAGCCGCTCACAGGGGGGATCCTATAATTCACCCCTCCACTTT,CASSRSQGGSYNSPLHF
TRBV29-1,.,TRBJ2-1,.,TGCAGCGGGGGGCTTTTAGATGAGCAGTTCTTC,CSGGLLDEQFF
TRBV7-2,.,TRBJ2-1,.,TGTGCCAGCAGCTCTCTCCAAGATTACAATGAGCAGTTCTTC,CASSSLQDYNEQFF
TRBV28,.,TRBJ2-2,once,TGTGCCAGCAGTTTGGGGGGAACCGGGGAGCTGTTTTTT,CASSLGGTGELFF
TRBV5-6,.,TRBJ2-5,.,TGTGCCAGCAGCTTGGTTCCAGGCTCAGAGACCCAGTACTTC,CASSLVPGSETQYF
TRBV7-8,.,TRBJ2-7,.,TGTGCCAGCAGCACGACTTACAAAGGACACCTCTACGAGCAGTACTTC,CASSTTYKGHLYEQYF
TRBV7-9,.,TRBJ2-6,.,TGTGCCAGCAGCACGCAAAGTGGGGCCAACGTCCTGACTTTC,CASSTQSGANVLTF
TRBV29-1,.,TRBJ2-7,.,TGCAGCGTGCTCCGGGACACCAACTACGAGCAGTACTTC,CSVLRDTNYEQYF
TRBV7-8,TRBD2,TRBJ2-5,once,TGTGCCAGCAGCTTAGGGAGCGGGGGAAAAGAGACCCAGTACTTC,CASSLGSGGKETQYF
TRBV5-1,.,TRBJ2-1,.,TGCGCCAGCAGCTCCCCTCCGGGTGAGCAGTTCTTC,CASSSPPGEQFF
TRBV11-2,TRBD2,TRBJ2-7,.,TGTGCCAGCAGCCTTAGCGGGAGTAGTTCCTACGAGCAGTACTTC,CASSLSGSSSYEQYF
TRBV7-3,.,TRBJ2-3,.,TGTGCCAGCAGCTTAGTCGGTAATACGCAGTATTTT,CASSLVGNTQYF
TRBV13,TRBD1,TRBJ2-5,.,TGTGCCAGCAGTCGGATCCCCGGGACAGGGAGTCGGGAACAAGAGACCCAGTACTTC,CASSRIPGTGSREQETQYF
TRBV5-8,TRBD2,TRBJ2-1,.,TGTGCCAGCAGCTTGAGGCGGGGGGGTGAGCAGTTCTTC,CASSLRRGGEQFF
TRBV2,.,TRBJ1-2,medium-sized,TGTGCCAGCAGTGTCGTGTCAGGCGCCTATGGCTACACCTTC,CASSVVSGAYGYTF
TRBV5-1,.,TRBJ2-7,.,TGCGCCAGCAGCTTGGTAGTCGGGAGTTCCCACGAGCAGTACTTC,CASSLVVGSSHEQYF
TRBV7-8,.,TRBJ1-5,.,TGTGCCAGCAGCTTAGCATCCCGAATACAGCCCCAGCATTTT,CASSLASRIQPQHF
TRBV4-3,.,TRBJ1-1,.,TGCGCCAGCAGCCAAGATCCGGACAGCCTCTTGAACACTGAAGCTTTCTTT,CASSQDPDSLLNTEAFF
TRBV7-6,.,TRBJ2-7,.,TGTGCCAGCAGCTTAGCGTGGGAAGGGCGAGAGCAGTACTTC,CASSLAWEGREQYF
TRBV11-3,TRBD2,TRBJ2-7,few,TGTGCCAGCAGTCCGGGGGGAGATTACGAGCAGTACTTC,CASSPGGDYEQYF